This T cell receptor (beta chain) came from a study of graft-versus-host responses after intestinal transplantation. Study-level background: Multivisceral, liver-intestinal, or isolated intestinal transplants were received by the recipients. Once they had received anti-thymocyte globulin induction, all recipients took tacrolimus and steroids for about 3 years. Whole-study findings and limits: Circulating GvH clones peaking coincided with falling HvG clones soon after transplant. Recipient bone marrow held GvH clones, some seen earlier in ileum or blood.

CDR1 is MDHEN, CDR2 SYDVKM, per germline. Losses at the gene ends were 2 bases for V and 4 bases for J; bases not matched to a gene: 3. The CDR3 contains 14 residues. Some clones are missing from TCRdb's copy, which holds only in-frame ones; the method was immunoSEQ multiplex PCR. This sample has around 69,000 clones, with nearly 90% found just once. Worth noting for this clone: The target antigen is unknown.

The sequences come from unstimulated CD8+ T cells sorted from spleen or lymph node cells, collected before transplant. The chain employs TRBV28 and TRBJ1-2; the match to TRBD1 covers 8 bases. This clonotype originated in a human donor who was the organ donor for an intestinal transplant. Written as DNA, the CDR3 is TGTGCCAGCAGTTTAAGCGGACAGGGCTATGGCTACACCTTC. Encoded protein: CASSLSGQGYGYTF.